This is a list of T cell receptor beta chains from one sample in a study of T cell responses to AZD1222 COVID-19 vaccine. The repertoire was sequenced with immunoSEQ multiplex PCR; TCRdb's copy has only in-frame clones and lacks some. The profile shows 140,000 to 150,000 clones, roughly nine tenths of them singletons. The sequencing used peripheral blood, collected on day 0 of AZD1222 vaccination. These receptors were taken from an adult in good health. CDR3s include the opening cysteine and the closing phenylalanine or tryptophan. D genes are given only for firm matches. Some rows have no size entry. The others give once, few or many, or a class for an expanded clone.

D gene	clone size	V gene	J gene	CDR3 protein	CDR3 DNA
TRBD2	NA	TRBV19	TRBJ2-7	CASRGASGRPYEQYF	TGTGCCAGTAGGGGGGCTAGCGGGAGACCCTACGAGCAGTACTTC
TRBD2	NA	TRBV9	TRBJ2-1	CASGSTSAYNEQFF	TGTGCCAGCGGCTCCACTAGCGCCTACAATGAGCAGTTCTTC
TRBD1	NA	TRBV13	TRBJ1-4	CASSLVTGASEKLFF	TGTGCCAGCAGCTTAGTGACAGGGGCGAGCGAAAAACTGTTTTTT
NA	NA	TRBV19	TRBJ1-3	CASSISAAFGNTIYF	TGTGCCAGTAGTATTTCTGCCGCTTTTGGAAACACCATATATTTT
TRBD1	NA	TRBV7-6	TRBJ2-1	CASSLGGGRALNEQFF	TGTGCCAGCAGCTTAGGAGGGGGCAGGGCCCTCAATGAGCAGTTCTTC
TRBD2	NA	TRBV27	TRBJ2-7	CASSPQAGGAYEQYF	TGTGCCAGCAGTCCCCAGGCGGGAGGGGCCTACGAGCAGTACTTC
NA	once	TRBV18	TRBJ1-3	CASSPERANTIYF	TGTGCCAGCTCACCCGAAAGGGCGAACACCATATATTTT
TRBD1	NA	TRBV9	TRBJ1-3	CASSAVRDRTGNTIYF	TGTGCCAGCAGCGCTGTCCGGGACAGGACGGGAAACACCATATATTTT
NA	NA	TRBV2	TRBJ2-7	CASHSGLNSYEQYF	TGTGCCAGCCATTCCGGACTTAACTCCTACGAGCAGTACTTC
NA	NA	TRBV15	TRBJ2-7	CATSRDIGSGREQYF	TGTGCCACCAGCAGAGATATTGGCAGTGGGAGGGAGCAGTACTTC
NA	NA	TRBV7-9	TRBJ2-1	CASSLSRGGNEQFF	TGTGCCAGCAGCTTAAGCAGGGGAGGTAATGAGCAGTTCTTC
TRBD1	NA	TRBV7-2	TRBJ1-1	CASSLGREQGTFF	TGTGCCAGCAGCTTAGGCCGAGAACAGGGGACTTTCTTT
TRBD1	NA	TRBV13	TRBJ2-1	CASSFTGTGGYNEQFF	TGTGCCAGCAGCTTTACCGGGACAGGGGGCTACAATGAGCAGTTCTTC
NA	many	TRBV6-5	TRBJ2-7	CASLPGPYYEQYF	TGTGCCAGCCTTCCGGGACCTTACTACGAGCAGTACTTC
TRBD1	NA	TRBV7-9	TRBJ1-4	CASSSQTGREKLFF	TGTGCCAGCAGCTCTCAGACAGGGAGGGAAAAACTGTTTTTT
NA	NA	TRBV6-1	TRBJ2-2	CASSGLQGSHTGELFF	TGTGCCAGCAGTGGACTACAGGGTTCCCACACCGGGGAGCTGTTTTTT
NA	NA	TRBV4-3	TRBJ2-5	CASSQVGLGETQYF	TGCGCCAGCAGCCAAGTCGGGCTAGGAGAGACCCAGTACTTC
NA	few	TRBV4-1	TRBJ2-3	CASRKPGRKEGDTQYF	TGCGCCAGCAGGAAACCGGGACGCAAAGAAGGAGATACGCAGTATTTT
NA	NA	TRBV19	TRBJ1-2	CASSIQGLGGYTF	TGTGCCAGTAGTATTCAAGGGTTGGGGGGCTACACCTTC
NA	NA	TRBV6-1	TRBJ2-1	CASSEFGTLSSYNEQFF	TGTGCCAGCAGTGAATTCGGGACTTTAAGCTCCTACAATGAGCAGTTCTTC
NA	NA	TRBV10-3	TRBJ2-5	CAISGGGYLETQYF	TGTGCCATCAGCGGAGGGGGCTACTTAGAGACCCAGTACTTC
NA	NA	TRBV29-1	TRBJ1-2	CSGKDHSDGYTF	TGCAGCGGGAAGGACCACTCCGATGGCTACACCTTC
NA	NA	TRBV5-5	TRBJ2-3	CASSLSGRDTQYF	TGTGCCAGCAGCTTGTCAGGGAGGGATACGCAGTATTTT
NA	NA	TRBV10-3	TRBJ1-6	CAISEKSNSPLHF	TGTGCCATCAGTGAGAAATCAAATTCACCCCTCCACTTT
NA	NA	TRBV7-9	TRBJ1-4	CASSQSTGINEKLFF	TGTGCCAGCAGCCAGAGCACAGGGATTAATGAAAAACTGTTTTTT
TRBD1	NA	TRBV5-1	TRBJ1-1	CASSSEPTGQPTEAFF	TGCGCCAGCAGCTCCGAGCCGACAGGGCAGCCCACTGAAGCTTTCTTT
NA	NA	TRBV4-3	TRBJ1-4	CASSTKDRATNEKLFF	TGCGCCAGCAGCACTAAGGACAGAGCAACTAATGAAAAACTGTTTTTT
TRBD1	NA	TRBV7-9	TRBJ1-3	CASSPQGSGGNTIYF	TGTGCCAGCAGCCCACAGGGGTCCGGGGGAAACACCATATATTTT
TRBD2	once	TRBV14	TRBJ2-1	CASSQRLASIDEQFF	TGTGCCAGCAGCCAAAGACTAGCCTCAATCGATGAGCAGTTCTTC
NA	NA	TRBV18	TRBJ1-4	CASSPRQGGEKLFF	TGTGCCAGCTCACCAAGGCAGGGAGGTGAAAAACTGTTTTTT
NA	once	TRBV6-2/TRBV6-3	TRBJ2-1	CASSSEGEVSHEQFF	TGTGCCAGCAGTTCCGAGGGGGAGGTCAGCCATGAGCAGTTCTTC
TRBD1	once	TRBV7-9	TRBJ1-1	CASSRGDRARTEAFF	TGTGCCAGCAGCCGAGGCGACAGGGCGAGGACTGAAGCTTTCTTT
NA	NA	TRBV7-2	TRBJ1-5	CASSPSGTVNNQPQHF	TGTGCCAGCAGCCCCTCGGGGACTGTGAACAATCAGCCCCAGCATTTT
NA	NA	TRBV28	TRBJ1-2	CASTKHTNYGYTF	TGTGCCAGCACTAAACATACCAACTATGGCTACACCTTC
TRBD1	NA	TRBV18	TRBJ1-2	CASSPSRGHYGYTF	TGTGCCAGCTCACCTTCCAGGGGGCATTATGGCTACACCTTC
NA	NA	TRBV12-3/TRBV12-4	TRBJ1-1	CASSLRDPEAFF	TGTGCCAGCAGTTTGCGAGACCCTGAAGCTTTCTTT
TRBD2	NA	TRBV14	TRBJ2-3	CASSQRLAGATDTQYF	TGTGCCAGCAGCCAACGCCTAGCGGGAGCCACAGATACGCAGTATTTT
TRBD1	NA	TRBV15	TRBJ1-2	CATSRVRQGSGGYTF	TGTGCCACCAGCAGAGTTCGACAGGGCAGCGGCGGCTACACCTTC
NA	NA	TRBV7-2	TRBJ1-2	CASSFTGPSGYTF	TGTGCCAGCAGCTTCACTGGACCCTCCGGCTACACCTTC
TRBD2	NA	TRBV5-1	TRBJ2-7	CASSLTPSLAGGPNAYEQYF	TGCGCCAGCAGCCTGACACCGTCGCTAGCGGGAGGGCCGAACGCCTACGAGCAGTACTTC
NA	few	TRBV5-1	TRBJ1-1	CASSLVGYAEAFF	TGCGCCAGCAGCTTGGTAGGGTATGCTGAAGCTTTCTTT
TRBD1	NA	TRBV5-8	TRBJ2-7	CASSFFRGLYEQYF	TGTGCCAGCAGCTTTTTCAGGGGGCTATACGAGCAGTACTTC
NA	NA	TRBV2	TRBJ2-7	CASSEAEGTVQYF	TGTGCCAGCAGTGAAGCGGAAGGTACGGTGCAGTACTTC